This T cell receptor (beta chain) derives from a study of T cell responses to AZD1222 COVID-19 vaccine. Profiled with immunoSEQ multiplex PCR; TCRdb holds only in-frame clones, not every one. This sample yields approximately 120,000 clones, of which over 75% are seen a single time; around 5% belongs to the top ten. General study results and limits: Reportedly, nearly half the spike-specific TCRs target unmutated variant regions. AZD1222 recipients seropositive at baseline numbered only 6 or 7.

In regard to this clone: Its antigen is as yet unknown.

Trimming removed 0 bases from V and 0 bases from J, with 15 bases in between. This CDR3 comprises 17 residues. Germline values: CDR1 LGHDT, CDR2 YNNKEL (reference sequence). Researchers grouped second doses given at about 4 or about 12 weeks into one pool. The chain couples TRBV3-1 (or the pseudogene TRBV3-2) to TRBJ2-7; D perhaps matches TRBD1 (5 bases). This TCR was sampled from an adult who received the AZD1222 COVID-19 vaccine. Specimen: peripheral blood, collected 28 days after the second AZD1222 dose. This CDR3 reads CASSQDNKGRVSYEQYF. The CDR3 region has the DNA TGTGCCAGCAGCCAAGATAATAAGGGCAGGGTCTCCTACGAGCAGTACTTC.